This T cell receptor beta chain was observed in a study of blood T cell repertoires in COVID-19. Study background: Whether acute or convalescent, the COVID-19 samples came from the United States, Italy and Spain. Sources were T cells, B-cell-depleted T cells, or PBMCs; the material itself was cDNA or gDNA.

The germline CDR1 and CDR2 sequences are GTSNPN and SVGIG (reference sequence). The CDR3 contains 14 residues. V gave up 0 bases and J gave up 6 bases; unmatched junction bases: 6. As processed by the authors: Scientists estimated how many nucleated cells there were by amplifying reference gene primers. Assay used: immunoSEQ multiplex PCR; TCRdb lists only in-frame clones, some missing. V and J calls and clone size follow that table, whereas D and trimming were derived from the DNA. Among under 250,000 clones, over 70% were seen once, and the ten largest hold 5.5% to 8.5%. This clonotype originated in a woman in her seventies with acute or convalescent COVID-19. V gene TRBV30 combines with J gene TRBJ2-3; 7 positions match TRBD1. Sequenced sample: peripheral blood. CDR3 DNA: TGTGCCTGGAGTGTTTTAGGACAGGTGGATACGCAGTATTTT. It codes for CAWSVLGQVDTQYF.